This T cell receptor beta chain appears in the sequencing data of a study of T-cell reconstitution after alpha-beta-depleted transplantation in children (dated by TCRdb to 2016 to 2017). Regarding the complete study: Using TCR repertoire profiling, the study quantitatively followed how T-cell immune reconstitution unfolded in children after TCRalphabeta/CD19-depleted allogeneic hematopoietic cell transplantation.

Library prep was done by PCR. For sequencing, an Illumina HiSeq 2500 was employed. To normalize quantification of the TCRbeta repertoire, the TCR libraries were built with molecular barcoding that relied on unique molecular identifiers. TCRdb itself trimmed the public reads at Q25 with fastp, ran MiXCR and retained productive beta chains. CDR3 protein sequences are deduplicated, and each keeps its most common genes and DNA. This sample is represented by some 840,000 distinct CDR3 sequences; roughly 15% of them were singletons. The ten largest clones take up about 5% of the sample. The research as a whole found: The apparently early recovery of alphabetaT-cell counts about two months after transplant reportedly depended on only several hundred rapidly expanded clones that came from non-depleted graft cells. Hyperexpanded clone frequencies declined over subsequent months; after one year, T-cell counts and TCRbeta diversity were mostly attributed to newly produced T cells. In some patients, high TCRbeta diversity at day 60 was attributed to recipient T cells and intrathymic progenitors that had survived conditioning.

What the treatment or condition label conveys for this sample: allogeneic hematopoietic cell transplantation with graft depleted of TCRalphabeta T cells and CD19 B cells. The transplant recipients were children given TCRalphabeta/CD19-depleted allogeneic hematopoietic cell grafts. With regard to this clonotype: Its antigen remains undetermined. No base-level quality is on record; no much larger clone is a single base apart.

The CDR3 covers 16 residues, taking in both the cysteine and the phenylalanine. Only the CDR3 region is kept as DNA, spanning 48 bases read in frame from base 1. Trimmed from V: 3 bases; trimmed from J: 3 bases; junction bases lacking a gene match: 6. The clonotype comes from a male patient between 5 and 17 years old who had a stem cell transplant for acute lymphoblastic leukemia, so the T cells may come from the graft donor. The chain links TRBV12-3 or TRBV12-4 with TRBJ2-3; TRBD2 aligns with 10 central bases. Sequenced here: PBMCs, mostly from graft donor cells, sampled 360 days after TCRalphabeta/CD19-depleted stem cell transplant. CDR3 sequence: CASSFGAGGITDTQYF. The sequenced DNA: TGTGCCAGCAGTTTCGGAGCGGGAGGGATAACAGATACGCAGTATTTT.